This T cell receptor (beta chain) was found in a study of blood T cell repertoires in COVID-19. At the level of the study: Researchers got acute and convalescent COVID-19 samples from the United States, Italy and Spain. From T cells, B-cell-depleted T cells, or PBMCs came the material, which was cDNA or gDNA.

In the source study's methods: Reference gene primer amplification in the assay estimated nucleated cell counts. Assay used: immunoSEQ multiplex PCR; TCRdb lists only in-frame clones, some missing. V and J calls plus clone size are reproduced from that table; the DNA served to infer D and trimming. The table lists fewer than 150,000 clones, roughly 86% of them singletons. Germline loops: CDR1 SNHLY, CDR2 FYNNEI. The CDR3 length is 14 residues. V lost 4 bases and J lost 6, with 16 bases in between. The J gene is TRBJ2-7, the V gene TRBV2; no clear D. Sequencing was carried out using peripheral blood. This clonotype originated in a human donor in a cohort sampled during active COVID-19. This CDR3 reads CASSGVSSGAEQYF. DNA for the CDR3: TGTGCCAGCAGTGGAGTGTCGAGTGGAGCCGAGCAGTACTTC.